A single sample is the source of the 16 T cell receptor beta chains below, sequenced in a study of blood T cell repertoires in COVID-19. Measured with immunoSEQ multiplex PCR; TCRdb has only the in-frame clones, and not every one. The data contain under 300,000 clones, approximately 80% of them singletons. Source material: peripheral blood. Receptor source: a man younger than 45 who had recovered from COVID-19.

The rearrangement links TRBV6-6 to TRBJ2-1; 7 bases agree with TRBD1. V trimming: 6 bases; J trimming: 4 bases; junction bases outside the gene matches: 6. CDR3 length equals 14 residues. From germline, CDR1 is MNHNY and CDR2 SVGAGI (reference sequence). Here the CDR3 reads CASSPGQLYNEQFF. CDR3 DNA: TGTGCCAGCAGCCCGGGACAGCTGTACAATGAGCAGTTCTTC.

This clone showed up just once. The chain couples TRBV6-6 to TRBJ1-5; D not certain. The CDR3 loop spans 14 amino acids. Trimming removed 7 bases at V and 0 bases at J, with 10 bases between. Germline V gene lookup returns CDR1 MNHNY and CDR2 SVGAGI (reference sequence). The CDR3 region has the DNA TGTGCCAGCAATAGAGATCTTAGCAATCAGCCCCAGCATTTT. Its protein is CASNRDLSNQPQHF.

The rearrangement links TRBV6-2 or TRBV6-3 to TRBJ2-4; the D is unclear. V was trimmed by 0 bases and J by 9 bases, leaving 12 bases between them. This CDR3 is built from 14 residues. Germline loops: CDR1 MNHEY, CDR2 SVGEGT. This chain's CDR3 is CASSYSGRGSIQYF. The CDR3 DNA follows: TGTGCCAGCAGTTACTCCGGAAGAGGCTCCATTCAGTACTTC.

J is TRBJ1-2 and V is TRBV3-1 (or the pseudogene TRBV3-2); D gene uncertain. Trimming shortened V by 8 bases and J by 2 bases, and 6 bases separated the two germline ends. CDR3 length equals 11 residues. From germline, CDR1 is LGHDT and CDR2 YNNKEL (reference sequence). The CDR3, as DNA: TGTGCCAGCTCAGCGAACTATGGCTACACCTTC. This encodes CASSANYGYTF.

The rearrangement links TRBV7-9 to TRBJ1-3; 9 nucleotides line up with TRBD1. After removal of 4 bases from V and 0 bases from J, the junction contained 7 bases not matched to a gene. The germline V gene has CDR1 SEHNR and CDR2 FQNEAQ (reference sequence). This CDR3 comprises 17 residues. CDR3 in amino acids: CASSSSGTGFSGNTIYF. Written as DNA, the CDR3 is TGTGCCAGCAGCTCCTCCGGGACAGGGTTCTCTGGAAACACCATATATTTT.

The rearrangement joins TRBV28 to TRBJ1-2; no clear D gene. The CDR3 is 14 residues long. The V and J ends lost 5 bases and 3 bases respectively, with 13 bases between them. Germline CDR1 MDHEN, CDR2 SYDVKM. CDR3 bases: TGTGCCAGCAGTACCCCCGCTCAGGACTATGGCTACACCTTC. This codes for CASSTPAQDYGYTF.

This clone was counted at least ten times. V and J are TRBV2 and TRBJ1-1; D remains ambiguous. Germline assignment: CDR1 SNHLY and CDR2 FYNNEI. The CDR3 covers 14 residues. Trimming cost V 6 bases and J 2 bases, with 13 bases left between them. DNA for the CDR3: TGTGCCAGCAGGCCCCTTGGTAGTAACACTGAAGCTTTCTTT. This codes for CASRPLGSNTEAFF.

The genes are TRBV3-1 (or the pseudogene TRBV3-2) and TRBJ2-5; 11 bases fit TRBD2. The ends lost 4 bases at V and 1 base at J; junction bases unmatched: 2. The CDR3 extends over 15 amino acids. Germline values: CDR1 LGHDT, CDR2 YNNKEL (reference sequence). Written as DNA, the CDR3 is TGTGCCAGCAGCCCGACTAGCGGGACCCAAGAGACCCAGTACTTC. As protein: CASSPTSGTQETQYF.

The chain has TRBV11-2 and TRBJ2-1, with TRBD2 identical over 10 bases. The ends lost 5 bases at V and 0 bases at J; junction bases unmatched: 13. Germline CDR1 is SGHAT and CDR2 is FQNNGV. CDR3 length: 19 residues. This CDR3 is CASSRPSGGAWGSYNEQFF. CDR3 bases: TGTGCCAGCAGCCGCCCCAGCGGGGGGGCCTGGGGCTCCTACAATGAGCAGTTCTTC.

This clone appeared a few times. The rearrangement links TRBV5-1 to TRBJ2-5; no clear D. Deletions cut 4 bases from V and 7 bases from J, with 14 bases between. The V gene's germline CDR1 is SGHRS and CDR2 YFSETQ. CDR3 length: 13 amino acids. The DNA of the CDR3 is TGCGCCAGCAGCGACCCGGGTCTGGGGACCCAGTACTTC. Amino acid sequence: CASSDPGLGTQYF.

V is TRBV15 and J is TRBJ1-5; TRBD1 matches 9 bases. J was trimmed by 2 bases and V by 2 bases; bases with no gene match: 10. The CDR3 covers 18 residues. CDR1 and CDR2 from the germline V gene are LNHNV and YYDKDF (reference sequence). The CDR3 loop reads CATSRRLTGGGGNQPQHF. As DNA, the CDR3 is TGTGCCACCAGCAGAAGGTTGACAGGGGGGGGAGGCAATCAGCCCCAGCATTTT.

The CDR3 nucleotides read TGTGCCAGCAGTTACTCGATGGGCGGGGGGGCGGAGGAGCAGTACTTC. Residues: CASSYSMGGGAEEQYF. The V and J genes are TRBV6-5 and TRBJ2-7, with 9 bases matching TRBD2. Per the germline V gene, CDR1 is MNHEY and CDR2 is SVGAGI. This CDR3 has 16 amino acids. Unmatched junction bases numbered 10, after V lost 0 bases and J lost 7 bases.

The chain uses TRBV6-5 and TRBJ1-1, with TRBD1 as a possible D gene (6 bases). Germline V gives CDR1 MNHEY, CDR2 SVGAGI. V dropped 6 bases and J dropped 1 base, with 12 bases sitting between them. The CDR3 has 14 residues. This chain's CDR3 is CASSRQTGNTEAFF. The CDR3 DNA follows: TGTGCCAGCAGCCGACAGACAGGGAACACTGAAGCTTTCTTT.

The chain joins TRBV9 to TRBJ2-6; D ambiguous. Per germline, CDR1 SGDLS and CDR2 YYNGEE. Trimming left V 0 bases short and J 3 bases short, with 4 bases between. The CDR3 sequence is 14 residues long. The CDR3 protein is CASSVDGGANVLTF. As DNA, the CDR3 is TGTGCCAGCAGCGTAGACGGTGGGGCCAACGTCCTGACTTTC.

V gene TRBV5-4 combines with J gene TRBJ1-6, with a possible D match to TRBD1 (5 bases). This CDR3 is 13 amino acids long. CDR1 is SGHNT and CDR2 is YYREEE in the germline V gene (reference sequence). Trimming pared 4 bases from V and 6 bases from J, leaving 8 bases between. DNA of the CDR3: TGTGCCAGCAGCCAGGGTGGTAATTCACCCCTCCACTTT. Translating it yields CASSQGGNSPLHF.

This chain joins TRBV15 and TRBJ2-1; D is possibly TRBD1 (5 bases). This CDR3 spans 15 amino acids. Per the germline V gene, CDR1 is LNHNV and CDR2 is YYDKDF (reference sequence). V lost 0 bases, J lost 6 bases, and 12 bases lay in between. The CDR3 is CATSRDLRGGNEQFF. CDR3 nucleotides: TGTGCCACCAGCAGAGATCTTAGGGGCGGCAATGAGCAGTTCTTC. The entire variable domain, with the rest obtained from reference TRBV15 and TRBJ2-1, is as follows: DAMVIQNPRYQVTQFGKPVTLSCSQTLNHNVMYWYQQKSSQAPKLLFHYYDKDFNNEADTPDNFQSRRPNTSFCFLDIRSPGLGDTAMYLCATSRDLRGGNEQFFGPGTRLTVL.